Following are 17 T cell receptor beta chains from one sample sequenced in a study of human T cells and chemical hapten exposure. This sample's time point: patch test 2, 6 weeks after DPC sensitization. Specified treatment: therapeutic diphenylcyclopropenone sensitization with weekly scalp DPC. In TCRdb, the RACE reads were re-called with MiXCR into one record per CDR3 protein. The sample lists 75,000 to 90,000 distinct CDR3 sequences, less than 11% seen once, with approximately 4.7% in the top ten. The material sequenced was whole blood, taken in connection with sensitization to the hapten diphenylcyclopropenone (DPC). The source is a woman aged 45 to 65 with alopecia areata. Some clones in this sample may be carry-over from other donors' samples.

This clonotype was observed at least ten times. The V call is TRBV6-2 or TRBV6-3, the J call TRBJ1-5; perhaps TRBD1 as D (5 bases). CDR1 is MNHEY and CDR2 is SVGEGT in the germline V gene. There are 16 residues in the CDR3. Trimming left V 6 bases short and J 4 bases short, with 19 bases between. CDR3 sequence: CASSPGLWGKNQPQHF. The CDR3 bases are TGTGCCAGCAGCCCGGGCCTCTGGGGGAAGAATCAGCCCCAGCATTTT.

This clonotype occurred many times. The J gene is TRBJ2-7, the V gene TRBV4-1; perhaps TRBD2 as D (6 bases). From germline, CDR1 is MGHRA and CDR2 YSYEKL. There are 18 residues in the CDR3. V was shortened by 0 bases and J by 6 bases, with 24 bases between the two germline ends. The CDR3 reads CASSQDPPRGGWSGEQYF. The DNA of the CDR3 is TGCGCCAGCAGCCAAGATCCTCCCCGGGGAGGTTGGTCTGGCGAGCAGTACTTC.

This clonotype was recorded many times. The rearrangement links TRBV27 to TRBJ2-3; D is uncertain. The CDR3 spans 13 residues. Germline CDR1 is MNHEY and CDR2 is SMNVEV (reference sequence). V gave up 7 bases and J gave up 1 base, with 9 bases separating them. CDR3 DNA sequence: TGTGCCAGCAAAACTTCTGGCACAGATACGCAGTATTTT. This sequence encodes CASKTSGTDTQYF.

The rearrangement links TRBV7-2 to TRBJ2-5; TRBD2 aligns across 8 bases. The junction had 6 bases not matched to a gene; V was cut back by 4 bases and J by 5 bases. The CDR3 runs 14 residues. Germline CDR1 reads SGHTA; CDR2 reads FQGNSA. DNA of the CDR3: TGTGCCAGCAGCTATTTAGCGGGATTGGAGACCCAGTACTTC. Translation: CASSYLAGLETQYF.

This clonotype has at least ten counts. The chain employs TRBV4-1 and TRBJ2-1, with TRBD2 identical over 12 bases. Germline V gene lookup returns CDR1 MGHRA and CDR2 YSYEKL. J was trimmed by 1 base and V by 1 base; bases with no gene match: 11. CDR3 length: 20 amino acids. CDR3 residues: CASSQGRLLAGGLSYNEQFF. The DNA of the CDR3 is TGCGCCAGCAGCCAAGGCAGGCTACTAGCGGGAGGTCTTTCCTACAATGAGCAGTTCTTC.

This clonotype was seen a few times. The chain employs TRBV29-1 and TRBJ2-7, with D possibly matching TRBD1 (6 bases). The length of the CDR3 is 12 residues. The V and J ends lost 7 bases and 7 bases respectively, with 17 bases between them. Germline lookup yields CDR1 SQVTM and CDR2 ANQGSEA. This chain's CDR3 is CSAVSQGWEQYF. In DNA, the CDR3 is TGCAGCGCCGTCTCGCAGGGGTGGGAGCAGTACTTC.

This clonotype has just a few counts. The chain links TRBV25-1 to TRBJ1-1; weak D call: TRBD1 (5 bases). Germline loops: CDR1 MGHDK, CDR2 SYGVNS. The ends were cut back, 3 bases at V and 6 bases at J, with 14 bases in the middle. This CDR3 is built from 14 residues. Here the CDR3 reads CASSDGGVVAEAFF. CDR3 nucleotide sequence: TGTGCCAGCAGTGATGGGGGAGTCGTGGCTGAAGCTTTCTTT.

The chain employs TRBV6-6 and TRBJ2-2; D is ambiguous. Germline CDR1 MNHNY, CDR2 SVGAGI (reference sequence). Trimming took off 6 bases at V and 3 bases at J, with 17 bases between the two ends. The CDR3 sequence is 16 residues long. The CDR3 spells CASRPDRSLYTGELFF. The CDR3 coding sequence is TGTGCCAGCAGACCCGACCGATCCTTGTACACCGGGGAGCTGTTTTTT.

This clonotype was seen more than once but under ten times. This chain links TRBV9 with TRBJ2-1; D may be TRBD1 (5 bases). Looked up from germline, CDR1 is SGDLS and CDR2 is YYNGEE. There are 16 residues in the CDR3. V was trimmed by 3 bases and J by 3 bases, leaving 16 bases between them. The CDR3 sequence is CASSEPLHRSYNEQFF. The CDR3 DNA sequence: TGTGCCAGCAGCGAACCCCTACACAGGAGCTACAATGAGCAGTTCTTC.

This clonotype was counted at least ten times. The chain joins TRBV14 to TRBJ2-1; D tentatively reads TRBD1 or TRBD2 (5 bases each). This CDR3 spans 15 amino acids. Germline V CDR1 and CDR2: SGHDN, FVKESK. The V and J ends lost 2 bases and 8 bases respectively, with 16 bases between them. DNA of the CDR3: TGTGCCAGCAGCCAAAACCTGGGGGTTGGGGATGAGCAGTTCTTC. It translates to CASSQNLGVGDEQFF.

This clonotype was seen a handful of times. The gene calls are TRBV11-3 and TRBJ2-1; 13 bases line up with TRBD2. Germline CDR1 is SGHNT and CDR2 is YENEEA. The CDR3 runs to 15 residues. With 5 bases clipped from V and 8 bases from J, the junction kept 6 bases outside the gene matches. The CDR3 loop reads CASSPGTSGTDEQFF. The CDR3 region has the DNA TGTGCCAGCAGCCCCGGGACTAGCGGGACGGATGAGCAGTTCTTC. Full variable domain (outside the CDR3, taken from reference TRBV11-3 and TRBJ2-1): EAGVVQSPRYKIIEKKQPVAFWCNPISGHNTLYWYLQNLGQGPELLIRYENEEAVDDSQLPKDRFSAERLKGVDSTLKIQPAELGDSAVYLCASSPGTSGTDEQFFGPGTRLTVL.

This clonotype was detected a few times. The chain links TRBV11-2 to TRBJ2-1, with TRBD2 matching over 9 bases. The V gene's germline CDR1 is SGHAT and CDR2 FQNNGV. The CDR3 loop spans 16 amino acids. V trimming: 3 bases; J trimming: 3 bases; junction bases outside the gene matches: 6. The CDR3 here is CASSLTGTSIYNEQFF. The DNA of the CDR3 is TGTGCCAGCAGCTTGACCGGGACTAGCATCTACAATGAGCAGTTCTTC.

This clonotype came up many times. This CDR3 reads CASSRDGRNSPLHF. CDR3 nucleotide sequence: TGTGCCAGCAGTCGGGACGGGCGGAATTCACCCCTCCACTTT. This sequence joins TRBV7-9 and TRBJ1-6, with D possibly TRBD1 on 5 matching bases. This CDR3 has 14 residues. Trimming took off 6 bases at V and 7 bases at J, with 13 bases between the two ends. CDR1 and CDR2 (germline): SEHNR, FQNEAQ (reference sequence).

The sample holds many counts of this clonotype. V gene TRBV29-1 combines with J gene TRBJ2-2, with 10 nucleotides matching TRBD2. Germline CDR1 SQVTM, CDR2 ANQGSEA. V trimming: 5 bases; J trimming: 5 bases; junction bases outside the gene matches: 5. The CDR3 contains 14 residues. CDR3 sequence (DNA): TGCAGCGTTACGGGACTAGCGTCAACCGGGGAGCTGTTTTTT. Its translation: CSVTGLASTGELFF.

This clonotype has at least ten counts. This sequence joins TRBV7-9 and TRBJ2-2; D not resolved. Trimming pared 0 bases from V and 6 bases from J, leaving 8 bases between. CDR1 is SEHNR, CDR2 FQNEAQ, per germline (reference sequence). This CDR3 is 14 amino acids long. CDR3 nucleotide sequence: TGTGCCAGCAGCTTAGCGCTTCGGTCCGGGGAGCTGTTTTTT. This codes for CASSLALRSGELFF. Filled out from reference TRBV7-9 and TRBJ2-2, the complete variable domain reads DTGVSQNPRHKITKRGQNVTFRCDPISEHNRLYWYRQTLGQGPEFLTYFQNEAQLEKSRLLSDRFSAERPKGSFSTLEIQRTEQGDSAMYLCASSLALRSGELFFGEGSRLTVL.

This clonotype occurred many times. The rearrangement links TRBV29-1 to TRBJ1-1; no clear D gene. Germline V gene sequence: CDR1 SQVTM, CDR2 ANQGSEA. The CDR3 length is 13 residues. The V gene lost 4 bases and the J gene lost 1 base, with 10 bases spanning the gap. CDR3 bases: TGCAGCGTTGCTCAGGAGCGGAACACTGAAGCTTTCTTT. Translation gives CSVAQERNTEAFF.

V usage is TRBV7-6 and J usage is TRBJ2-5; 10 bases match TRBD1. Trimming removed 8 bases from V and 4 bases from J; junction bases left unmatched: 10. Germline lookup yields CDR1 SGHVS and CDR2 FNYEAQ. CDR3 length equals 15 residues. This chain's CDR3 is CASDADRGLVETQYF. The CDR3 DNA reads TGTGCCAGCGACGCAGACAGGGGGCTGGTAGAGACCCAGTACTTC.